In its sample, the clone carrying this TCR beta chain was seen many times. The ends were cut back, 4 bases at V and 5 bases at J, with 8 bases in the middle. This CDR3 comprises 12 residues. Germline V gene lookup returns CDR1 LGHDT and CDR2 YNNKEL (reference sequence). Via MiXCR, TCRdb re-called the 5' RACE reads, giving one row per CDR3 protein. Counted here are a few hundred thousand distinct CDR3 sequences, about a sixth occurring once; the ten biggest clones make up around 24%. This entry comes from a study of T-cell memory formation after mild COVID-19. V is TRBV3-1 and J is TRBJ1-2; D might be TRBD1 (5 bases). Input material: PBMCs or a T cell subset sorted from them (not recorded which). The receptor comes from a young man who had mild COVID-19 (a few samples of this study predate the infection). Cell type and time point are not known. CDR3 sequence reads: CASSLGTYGYTF. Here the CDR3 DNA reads TGTGCCAGCAGCCTGGGGACGTATGGCTACACCTTC. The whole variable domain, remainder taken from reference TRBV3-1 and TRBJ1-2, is DTAVSQTPKYLVTQMGNDKSIKCEQNLGHDTMYWYKQDSKKFLKIMFSYNNKELIINETVPNRFSPKSPDKAHLNLHINSLELGDSAVYFCASSLGTYGYTFGSGTRLTVV.